Below, 2 T cell receptor beta chains from the same sample are listed, as sequenced in a study of human T cells and chemical hapten exposure. One entry per CDR3 protein, called by TCRdb with MiXCR from the RACE reads. The sample contains about 180,000 distinct CDR3 sequences, approximately 29% of which appear only once. Time point meaning: pre-sensitization, week 0. Treatment noted: therapeutic diphenylcyclopropenone sensitization with weekly scalp DPC. The sequences come from whole blood, collected in connection with sensitization to the hapten diphenylcyclopropenone (DPC). All receptors derive from a woman aged 25 to 39 with alopecia areata. Some clones in this sample may be carry-over from other donors' samples.

V gene TRBV7-9 combines with J gene TRBJ2-7; D perhaps matches TRBD2 (6 bases). CDR3 length: 15 residues. V dropped 5 bases and J dropped 0 bases, with 14 bases sitting between them. Germline-derived CDR1 and CDR2 are SEHNR and FQNEAQ (reference sequence). The CDR3 protein is CASSPLLAISYEQYF. The CDR3 DNA sequence: TGTGCCAGCAGCCCATTACTAGCAATCTCCTACGAGCAGTACTTC.

The chain carries TRBV30 and TRBJ2-7; D is unclear. Trimming took off 0 bases at V and 0 bases at J, with 9 bases between the two ends. The CDR3 length is 14 residues. In germline, CDR1 is GTSNPN, CDR2 SVGIG (reference sequence). The chain's CDR3 is CAWSVSSSSYEQYF. The CDR3 DNA reads as TGTGCCTGGAGTGTTTCCTCCAGCTCCTACGAGCAGTACTTC.